This entry lists 8 T cell receptor beta chains sequenced from one sample in a study of cytomegalovirus exposure and HLA in healthy donors. The PCR contained 60 Vbeta and 13 Jbeta primers. Some clones are missing from TCRdb's copy, which holds only in-frame ones; the method was immunoSEQ multiplex PCR. The sample consists of 75,000 to 100,000 clones, 64% of them appearing once. The sequenced sample consisted of PBMCs. These receptors all come from a man between 60 and 70 years old in good health and CMV-seronegative.

The table lists this clone with a few counts. The chain is built from TRBV12-5 and TRBJ2-7; D may be TRBD1 (6 bases). The V end lost 3 bases, the J end lost 3 bases, and 33 bases lay between the germline ends. The germline gives CDR1 LGHNT, CDR2 FRNRAP. The CDR3 covers 21 residues. The CDR3 loop reads CASGFRSPIPIFSQGYYEQYF. The CDR3 bases are TGTGCTAGTGGTTTCCGGAGCCCCATTCCTATTTTCTCACAGGGTTACTACGAGCAGTACTTC.

This clone has just a few counts. A junction boundary mismatches the germline segment, possibly from a read error. The chain is built from TRBV15 and TRBJ1-3, with TRBD1 matching 9 bases. The germline CDR1 and CDR2 sequences are LNHNV and YYDKDF (reference sequence). This CDR3 has 18 residues. CDR3 protein: CATSRDNLRTGDGNTIYF. In nucleotides, the CDR3 is TGTGCCACCAGCCGAGACAATTTACGGACAGGGGATGGAAACACCATATATTTT. The variable domain in full, completed from reference TRBV15 and TRBJ1-3, reads DAMVIQNPRYQVTQFGKPVTLSCSQTLNHNVMYWYQQKSSQAPKLLFHYYDKDFNNEADTPDNFQSRRPNTSFCFLDIRSPGLGDTAMYLCATSRDNLRTGDGNTIYFGEGSWLTVV.

The chain combines TRBV5-1 with TRBJ2-6; D ambiguous. V was cut by 0 bases and J by 3 bases, with 4 bases left in between. This CDR3 is built from 14 residues. CDR1 is SGHRS, CDR2 YFSETQ, per germline. The CDR3 region has the DNA TGCGCCAGCAGCTTGGCCCATGGGGCCAACGTCCTGACTTTC. Amino acids: CASSLAHGANVLTF.

The rearrangement uses TRBV28 and TRBJ2-7; the match to TRBD2 covers 9 bases. The CDR3 runs 15 residues. Germline CDR1 and CDR2: MDHEN and SYDVKM. Trimming at V came to 5 bases and at J to 6 bases, leaving 11 bases not matched to a gene. The CDR3 loop is CASSTAGGGRREQYF. CDR3 DNA sequence: TGTGCCAGCAGTACTGCGGGGGGGGGCCGCCGCGAGCAGTACTTC.

The chain recombines TRBV11-2 with TRBJ1-2, with D hard to call. The CDR3 contains 14 residues. CDR1 and CDR2 (germline): SGHAT, FQNNGV. V was shortened by 3 bases and J by 4 bases, with 12 bases between the two germline ends. As DNA, the CDR3 is TGTGCCAGCAGCTTCCCCGGGATCTCCTATGGCTACACCTTC. Translated, it gives CASSFPGISYGYTF.

The rearrangement uses TRBV5-1 and TRBJ2-1; a possible D gene is TRBD2 (6 bases). Germline V gene sequence: CDR1 SGHRS, CDR2 YFSETQ. Trimming removed 4 bases at V and 10 bases at J, with 18 bases between. The CDR3 totals 14 residues. The CDR3 is CASSGGGANHEQFF. The CDR3 coding sequence is TGCGCCAGCAGCGGGGGAGGCGCTAACCACGAGCAGTTCTTC.

This chain joins TRBV15 and TRBJ2-5; D is unresolved. The V gene's germline CDR1 is LNHNV and CDR2 YYDKDF (reference sequence). V gave up 0 bases and J gave up 1 base, with 9 bases separating them. CDR3 length: 15 amino acids. Here the CDR3 DNA reads TGTGCCACCAGCAGAGATCTGGCTAGCCAAGAGACCCAGTACTTC. Translating it yields CATSRDLASQETQYF.

This clone has more than one count but fewer than ten. This chain connects TRBV29-1 to TRBJ1-6; TRBD1 matches at 7 bases. Germline V lookup: CDR1 SQVTM, CDR2 ANQGSEA. Trimming at V came to 6 bases and at J to 6 bases, leaving 5 bases not matched to a gene. The CDR3 runs 13 residues. This CDR3 reads CSVQGQLNSPLHF. CDR3 DNA: TGCAGCGTCCAGGGACAGCTTAATTCACCCCTCCACTTT.